Sequencing of this TCR beta chain was carried out in a study of cytotoxic CD8 clonotypes in ibrutinib-treated CLL. CDR1 and CDR2 (germline): SQVTM, ANQGSEA. The length of the CDR3 is 13 residues. The ends lost 4 bases at V and 5 bases at J; junction bases unmatched: 4. Measured with immunoSEQ multiplex PCR; TCRdb has only the in-frame clones, and not every one. The sample shows 70,000 to 80,000 clones, roughly 83% of them seen only once. The rearrangement links TRBV29-1 to TRBJ2-5, with 10 bases fitting TRBD1. The sequencing here drew on PBMCs, taken after 24 months of ibrutinib treatment. The TCR sequence derives from a human donor with chronic lymphocytic leukemia. This CDR3 is CSVVGQGQETQYF. CDR3 nucleotide sequence: TGCAGCGTTGTGGGACAGGGGCAGGAGACCCAGTACTTC.